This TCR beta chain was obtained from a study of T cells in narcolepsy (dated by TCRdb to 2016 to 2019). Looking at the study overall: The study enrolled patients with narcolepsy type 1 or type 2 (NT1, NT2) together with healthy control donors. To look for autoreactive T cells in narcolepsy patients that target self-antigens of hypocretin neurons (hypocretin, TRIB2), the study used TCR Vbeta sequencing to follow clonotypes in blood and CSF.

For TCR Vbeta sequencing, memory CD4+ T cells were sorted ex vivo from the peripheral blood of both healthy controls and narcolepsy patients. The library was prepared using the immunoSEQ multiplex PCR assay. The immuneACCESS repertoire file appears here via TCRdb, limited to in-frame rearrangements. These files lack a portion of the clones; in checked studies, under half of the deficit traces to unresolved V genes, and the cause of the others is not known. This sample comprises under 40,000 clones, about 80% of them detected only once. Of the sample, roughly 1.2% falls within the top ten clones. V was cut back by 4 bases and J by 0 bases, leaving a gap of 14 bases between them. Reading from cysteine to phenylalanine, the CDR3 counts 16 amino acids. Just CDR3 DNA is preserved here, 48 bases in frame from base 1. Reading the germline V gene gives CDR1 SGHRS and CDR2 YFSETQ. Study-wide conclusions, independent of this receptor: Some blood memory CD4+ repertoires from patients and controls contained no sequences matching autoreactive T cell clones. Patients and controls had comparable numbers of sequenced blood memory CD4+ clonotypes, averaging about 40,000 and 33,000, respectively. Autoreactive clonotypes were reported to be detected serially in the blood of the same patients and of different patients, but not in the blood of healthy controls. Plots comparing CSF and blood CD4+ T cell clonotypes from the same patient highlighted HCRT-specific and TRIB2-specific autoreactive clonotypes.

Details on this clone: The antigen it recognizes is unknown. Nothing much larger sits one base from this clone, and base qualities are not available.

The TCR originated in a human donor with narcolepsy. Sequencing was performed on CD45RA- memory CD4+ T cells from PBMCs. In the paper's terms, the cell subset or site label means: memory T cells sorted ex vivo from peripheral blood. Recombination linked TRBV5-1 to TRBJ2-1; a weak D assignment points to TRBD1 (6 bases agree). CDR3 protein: CASSATGSSSYNEQFF. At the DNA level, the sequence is TGCGCCAGCAGCGCGACAGGCTCCAGCTCCTACAATGAGCAGTTCTTC.